The next 20 T cell receptor beta chains were all read from a single sample in a study of blood T cell repertoires in COVID-19. The protocol was immunoSEQ multiplex PCR, while the TCRdb copy is restricted to in-frame clones and leaves out a portion. Of about 130,000 clones in the sample, about 85% were seen once. Sequencing used peripheral blood. These receptors were collected from a man between 60 and 75 years old with acute or convalescent COVID-19.

CDR3 sequence (DNA): TGTGCCAGCAGCAACGCCCAGCCGACTAGCTTCGGGGAGGAGCAGTACTTC. Translation gives CASSNAQPTSFGEEQYF. This chain joins TRBV21-1 and TRBJ2-7; the table's D gene call, TRBD2, was not cross checked with the DNA. TRBV21-1 is a pseudogene locus. The CDR3 extends over 17 amino acids.

This clone is a singleton in its sample. This chain joins TRBV4-1 and TRBJ1-3; D not resolved. The CDR3 extends over 13 amino acids. Germline CDR1 reads MGHRA; CDR2 reads YSYEKL. Trimming cost V 0 bases and J 15 bases, with 15 bases left between them. Here the CDR3 DNA reads TGCGCCAGCAGCCAAGATCGTGTCAGTCACGAATATTTT. This gives the protein CASSQDRVSHEYF.

The rearrangement links TRBV12-3 or TRBV12-4 to TRBJ2-5; D unclear. The length of the CDR3 is 13 residues. The ends were cut back, 7 bases at V and 5 bases at J, with 14 bases in the middle. This CDR3 reads CASTDHPRETQYF. DNA for the CDR3: TGTGCCAGCACCGACCACCCGAGGGAGACCCAGTACTTC.

The chain uses TRBV6-1 and TRBJ2-1; TRBD1 matches at 8 bases. V gave up 2 bases and J gave up 5 bases; unmatched junction bases: 2. There are 14 residues in the CDR3. CDR1 MNHNS and CDR2 SASEGT come from the germline V gene. The DNA for the CDR3 is TGTGCCAGCAGTGAATGGGACAGGAACAATGAGCAGTTCTTC. This codes for CASSEWDRNNEQFF.

The V and J genes are TRBV9 and TRBJ2-3, with unresolved D. Germline values: CDR1 SGDLS, CDR2 YYNGEE. The CDR3 length is 13 residues. The V end was cut by 4 bases, the J end by 2 bases, with 8 bases between. The CDR3 loop is CASSPLLTDTQYF. CDR3 DNA: TGTGCCAGCAGCCCCCTACTCACAGATACGCAGTATTTT.

V gene TRBV2 combines with J gene TRBJ1-1; D not resolved. The CDR3 consists of 12 residues. The ends were cut back, 6 bases at V and 1 base at J, with 6 bases in the middle. The germline CDR1 and CDR2 sequences are SNHLY and FYNNEI. The CDR3, as DNA: TGTGCCAGCAGGCGGGAGAACACTGAAGCTTTCTTT. This encodes CASRRENTEAFF.

This chain uses TRBV10-3 with TRBJ2-1, with D tentatively TRBD2 (5 bases). The germline V gene encodes CDR1 ENHRY and CDR2 SYGVKD. V was cut by 5 bases and J by 5 bases, with 16 bases left in between. This CDR3 spans 15 amino acids. The CDR3 DNA sequence: TGTGCCATCAGTCTCACTAGTTTGGGGAACAATGAGCAGTTCTTC. Residues: CAISLTSLGNNEQFF.

The rearrangement links TRBV24-1 to TRBJ2-3, with 13 bases identical to TRBD2. The CDR3 runs 19 residues. V lost 4 bases to trimming and J lost 3 bases; unmatched junction nucleotides: 12. Germline V gives CDR1 KGHDR, CDR2 SFDVKD. CDR3 nucleotides: TGTGCCACCAGTGACCGGAAATTACTAGCGGGAGGGCTAACAGATACGCAGTATTTT. Its translation: CATSDRKLLAGGLTDTQYF.

This sequence joins TRBV6-5 and TRBJ2-4, with 9 bases matching TRBD2. There are 14 residues in the CDR3. The trim removed 6 bases at V and 8 bases at J, leaving 8 bases unmatched. Germline V CDR1 and CDR2: MNHEY, SVGAGI. CDR3 loop: CASRSGLALDIQYF. CDR3 DNA sequence: TGTGCCAGCAGATCGGGACTAGCTTTGGACATTCAGTACTTC.

V gene TRBV4-1 combines with J gene TRBJ1-4; D gene ambiguous. V was cut by 1 base and J by 7 bases, with 10 bases left in between. Germline V gene data show CDR1 as MGHRA and CDR2 as YSYEKL. This CDR3 has 14 amino acids. CDR3 sequence reads: CASSQVQVSEKLFF. The CDR3 DNA reads TGCGCCAGCAGCCAAGTGCAGGTTAGTGAAAAACTGTTTTTT.

The CDR3 here is CAWSYAAQYGYTF. The CDR3 DNA sequence: TGTGCCTGGAGTTATGCAGCGCAGTATGGCTACACCTTC. The chain joins TRBV30 to TRBJ1-2; D unresolved. Germline loops: CDR1 GTSNPN, CDR2 SVGIG (reference sequence). V lost 2 bases and J 5 bases, leaving 12 bases between the germline ends. This CDR3 contains 13 residues.

The chain is built from TRBV9 and TRBJ1-1, with 7 bases matching TRBD1. Germline V gives CDR1 SGDLS, CDR2 YYNGEE. The CDR3 is made up of 14 amino acids. After removal of 0 bases from V and 5 bases from J, the junction contained 4 bases not matched to a gene. Here the CDR3 DNA reads TGTGCCAGCAGCGTAGATCACAGGGGAACTGAAGCTTTCTTT. Its protein product is CASSVDHRGTEAFF. Combining the CDR3 with reference TRBV9 and TRBJ1-1 gives the whole variable domain DSGVTQTPKHLITATGQRVTLRCSPRSGDLSVYWYQQSLDQGLQFLIQYYNGEERAKGNILERFSAQQFPDLHSELNLSSLELGDSALYFCASSVDHRGTEAFFGQGTRLTVV.

The chain employs TRBV11-2 and TRBJ2-1; 8 bases are shared with TRBD2. After removal of 5 bases from V and 4 bases from J, the junction contained 10 bases not matched to a gene. Germline CDR1 reads SGHAT; CDR2 reads FQNNGV. The CDR3 covers 16 residues. CDR3 bases: TGTGCCAGCAGCCCCCCGGGGGGGACGAAATACAATGAGCAGTTCTTC. This encodes CASSPPGGTKYNEQFF. Full variable domain (rest looked up from reference TRBV11-2 and TRBJ2-1): EAGVAQSPRYKIIEKRQSVAFWCNPISGHATLYWYQQILGQGPKLLIQFQNNGVVDDSQLPKDRFSAERLKGVDSTLKIQPAKLEDSAVYLCASSPPGGTKYNEQFFGPGTRLTVL.

The CDR3: CASSLMRGTYGYTF. The CDR3 bases are TGTGCCAGCTCATTGATGAGGGGGACCTATGGCTACACCTTC. V and J are TRBV18 and TRBJ1-2, with D possibly matching TRBD1 (6 bases). Trimming left V 5 bases short and J 4 bases short, with 14 bases between. The CDR3 has 14 amino acids. Germline values: CDR1 KGHSH, CDR2 LQKENI.

This chain connects TRBV10-2 to TRBJ1-2, with 11 bases that match TRBD1. Germline CDR1 reads WSHSY; CDR2 reads SAAADI. The length of the CDR3 is 16 residues. J gave up 6 bases and V 0 bases, and 6 bases lay outside the gene matches. The CDR3 is CASSESWGTGGNGYTF. CDR3 bases: TGCGCCAGCAGTGAGTCGTGGGGGACAGGGGGTAATGGCTACACCTTC.

This clone was seen more than once but under ten times. The chain combines TRBV18 with TRBJ1-6, with 8 positions matching TRBD1. V shed 2 bases, J shed 10 bases, and the junction held 7 bases outside the gene matches. The CDR3 runs to 15 residues. Per the germline V gene, CDR1 is KGHSH and CDR2 is LQKENI. CDR3 sequence: CASSPVRDRGSPLHF. The DNA for the CDR3 is TGTGCCAGCTCACCAGTCAGAGACAGGGGCTCACCCCTCCACTTT.

This sequence joins TRBV10-1 and TRBJ1-1; TRBD1 matches at 8 bases. V was pared by 7 bases and J by 4 bases, with 5 bases of the junction left unmatched. CDR1 and CDR2 (germline): WNHNN, SYGVQD (reference sequence). This CDR3 comprises 13 residues. CDR3 sequence (DNA): TGCGCCAGCATGACCACAGGGGGCACTGAAGCTTTCTTT. Its translation is CASMTTGGTEAFF.

CDR3: CAISTVGGSGETQYF. As DNA, the CDR3 is TGTGCCATTTCTACGGTGGGCGGGAGTGGAGAGACCCAGTACTTC. The chain recombines TRBV7-8 with TRBJ2-5; 7 bases fit TRBD2. Germline V gives CDR1 SGHVS, CDR2 FQNEAQ. Germline trimming cut 10 bases from V and 4 bases from J; bases unmatched to any gene: 15. CDR3 size: 15 residues.

The chain couples TRBV3-1 (or the pseudogene TRBV3-2) to TRBJ1-6; TRBD1 aligns across 9 bases. CDR3 length equals 17 residues. J was trimmed by 10 bases and V by 4 bases; bases with no gene match: 14. Germline V gene sequence: CDR1 LGHDT, CDR2 YNNKEL (reference sequence). CDR3 in amino acids: CASSRRTGTGPKSPLHF. CDR3 nucleotide sequence: TGTGCCAGCAGCCGCCGAACCGGGACAGGGCCTAAATCACCCCTCCACTTT.

The chain links TRBV28 to TRBJ1-2; D is possibly TRBD1 (5 bases). V shed 1 base and J shed 4 bases, with 10 bases lying between them. From germline, CDR1 is MDHEN and CDR2 SYDVKM. This CDR3 has 14 amino acids. The CDR3 coding sequence is TGTGCCAGCAGTTTATCAGGGCAGACCTATGGCTACACCTTC. As protein: CASSLSGQTYGYTF.